This T cell receptor beta chain was captured by sequencing in a study of cytomegalovirus exposure and HLA in healthy donors. Whole-study context: The Caucasian-associated ancestry cluster contained about 80% of the approximately 400 genotyped donors. Study findings and constraints: Reports indicate that TCR beta sequences accurately predicted the HLA-A and HLA-B alleles of most subjects. It was about 150 TCR beta chains that were listed as cytomegalovirus-associated. Sequence variants that were highly shared formed a cluster that was likely a sequencing artifact.

This clone occurred once. The antigen remains undetermined. Germline V lookup: CDR1 LNHDA, CDR2 SQIVND (reference sequence). Trimming took 7 bases from V and 6 from J, leaving 12 bases between them. The CDR3 sequence is 12 residues long. With 60 Vbeta and 13 Jbeta primers, the PCR was carried out. TCRdb keeps only in-frame clones here, not all; method: immunoSEQ multiplex PCR. The sample contains fewer than 150,000 clones, around 81% of which appear only once. This TCR was recovered from a man aged 35 to 55 in good health and CMV-seropositive. The chain has TRBV19 and TRBJ1-2, with a tentative D call TRBD1 (5 bases). Material: PBMCs. This CDR3 reads CASNSGFHGYTF. For the CDR3, the DNA is TGTGCCAGTAACTCAGGGTTCCATGGCTACACCTTC.